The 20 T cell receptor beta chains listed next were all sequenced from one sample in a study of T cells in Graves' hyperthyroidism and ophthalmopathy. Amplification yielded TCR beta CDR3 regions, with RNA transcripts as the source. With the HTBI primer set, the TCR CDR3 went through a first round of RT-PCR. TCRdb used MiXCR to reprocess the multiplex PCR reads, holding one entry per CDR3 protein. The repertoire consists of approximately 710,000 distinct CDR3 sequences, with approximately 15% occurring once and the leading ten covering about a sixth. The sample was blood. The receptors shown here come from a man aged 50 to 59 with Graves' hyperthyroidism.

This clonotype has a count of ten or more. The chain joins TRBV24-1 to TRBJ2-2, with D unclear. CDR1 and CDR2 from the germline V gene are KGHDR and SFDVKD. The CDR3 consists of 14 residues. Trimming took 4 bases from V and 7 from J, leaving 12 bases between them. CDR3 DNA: TGTGCCACCAGTGACCAAGGGTTGGGCGGGGAGCTGTTTTTT. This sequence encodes CATSDQGLGGELFF.

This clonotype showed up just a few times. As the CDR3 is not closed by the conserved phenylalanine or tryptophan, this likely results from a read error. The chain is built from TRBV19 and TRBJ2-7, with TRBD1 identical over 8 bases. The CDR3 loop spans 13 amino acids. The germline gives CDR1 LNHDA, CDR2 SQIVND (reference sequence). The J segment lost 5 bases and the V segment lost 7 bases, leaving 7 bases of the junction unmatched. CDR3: CASTDRGLHEQYL. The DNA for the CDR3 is TGTGCCAGTACAGACAGGGGTCTGCACGAGCAGTACCTC.

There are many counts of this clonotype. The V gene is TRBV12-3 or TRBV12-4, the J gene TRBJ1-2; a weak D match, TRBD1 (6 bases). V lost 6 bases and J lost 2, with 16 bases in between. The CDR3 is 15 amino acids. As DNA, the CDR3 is TGTGCCAGCAGCCCTCCACAGGGAACCAACTATGGCTACACCTTC. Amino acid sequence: CASSPPQGTNYGYTF.

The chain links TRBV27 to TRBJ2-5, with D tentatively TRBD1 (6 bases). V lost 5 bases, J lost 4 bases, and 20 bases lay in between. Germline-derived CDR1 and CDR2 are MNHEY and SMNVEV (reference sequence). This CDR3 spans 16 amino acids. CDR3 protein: CASSPSPGTPRETQYF. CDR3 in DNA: TGTGCCAGCAGTCCGAGTCCAGGGACACCTCGAGAGACCCAGTACTTC.

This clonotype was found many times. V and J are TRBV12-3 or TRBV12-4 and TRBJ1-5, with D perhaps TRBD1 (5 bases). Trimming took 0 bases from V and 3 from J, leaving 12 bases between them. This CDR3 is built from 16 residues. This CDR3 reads CASSLAGVRVNQPQHF. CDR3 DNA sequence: TGTGCCAGCAGTTTAGCGGGGGTCAGGGTCAATCAGCCCCAGCATTTT.

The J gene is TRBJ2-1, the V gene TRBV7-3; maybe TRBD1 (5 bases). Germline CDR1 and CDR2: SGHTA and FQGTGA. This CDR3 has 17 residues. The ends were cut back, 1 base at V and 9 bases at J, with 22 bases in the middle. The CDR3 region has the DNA TGTGCCAGCAGCTTAAGGAGCTCGGAAGGGGCTGATTCTGAGCAGTTCTTC. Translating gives CASSLRSSEGADSEQFF.

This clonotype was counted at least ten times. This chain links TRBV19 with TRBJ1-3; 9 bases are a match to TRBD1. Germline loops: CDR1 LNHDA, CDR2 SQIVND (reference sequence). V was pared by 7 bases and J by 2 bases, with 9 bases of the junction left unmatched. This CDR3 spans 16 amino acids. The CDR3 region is CASTWGQGSAGNTIYF. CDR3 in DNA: TGTGCCAGTACCTGGGGACAGGGTTCGGCTGGAAACACCATATATTTT.

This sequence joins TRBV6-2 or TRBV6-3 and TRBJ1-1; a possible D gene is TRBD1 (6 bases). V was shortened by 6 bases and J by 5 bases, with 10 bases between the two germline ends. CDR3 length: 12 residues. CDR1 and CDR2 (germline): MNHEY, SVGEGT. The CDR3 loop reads CASREDRTEAFF. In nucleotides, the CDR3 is TGTGCCAGCAGGGAGGACAGAACTGAAGCTTTCTTT.

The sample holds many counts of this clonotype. In nucleotides, the CDR3 is TGCAGCGTTGAAGATCGGCGGGGCGGGAACACTGAAGCTTTCTTT. Protein sequence: CSVEDRRGGNTEAFF. This chain connects TRBV29-1 to TRBJ1-1; D possibly corresponds to TRBD1 (5 bases). V lost 0 bases and J 1 base, leaving 12 bases between the germline ends. Germline V gene sequence: CDR1 SQVTM, CDR2 ANQGSEA. The CDR3 length is 15 residues.

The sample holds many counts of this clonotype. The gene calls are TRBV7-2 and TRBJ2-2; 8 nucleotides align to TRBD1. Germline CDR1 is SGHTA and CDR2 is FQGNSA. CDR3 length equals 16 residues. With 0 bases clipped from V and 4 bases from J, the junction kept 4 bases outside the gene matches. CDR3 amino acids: CASSLAQGAITGELFF. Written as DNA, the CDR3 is TGTGCCAGCAGCTTAGCTCAGGGGGCGATCACCGGGGAGCTGTTTTTT.

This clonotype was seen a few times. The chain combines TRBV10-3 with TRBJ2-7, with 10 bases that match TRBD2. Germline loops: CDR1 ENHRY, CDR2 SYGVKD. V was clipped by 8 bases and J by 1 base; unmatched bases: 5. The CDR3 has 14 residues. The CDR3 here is CAIGASGRSYEQYF. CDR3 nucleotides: TGTGCCATCGGAGCTAGCGGGAGATCCTACGAGCAGTACTTC.

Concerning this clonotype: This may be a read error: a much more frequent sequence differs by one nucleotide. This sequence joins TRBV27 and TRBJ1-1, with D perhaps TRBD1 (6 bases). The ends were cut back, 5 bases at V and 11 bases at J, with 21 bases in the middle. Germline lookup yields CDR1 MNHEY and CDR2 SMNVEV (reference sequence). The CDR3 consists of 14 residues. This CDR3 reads CASSDASEAGGAFF. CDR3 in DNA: TGTGCCAGCAGTGACGCGAGTGAGGCCGGGGGCGCTTTCTTT.

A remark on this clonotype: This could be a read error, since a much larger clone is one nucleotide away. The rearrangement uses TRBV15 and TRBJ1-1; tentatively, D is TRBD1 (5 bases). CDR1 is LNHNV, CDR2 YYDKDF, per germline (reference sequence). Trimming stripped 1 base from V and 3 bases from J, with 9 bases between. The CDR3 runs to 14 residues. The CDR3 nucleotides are TGTGCCACCAGCAGAGCGACCAGGGACACTGAAGCTTTCTTT. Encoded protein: CATSRATRDTEAFF.

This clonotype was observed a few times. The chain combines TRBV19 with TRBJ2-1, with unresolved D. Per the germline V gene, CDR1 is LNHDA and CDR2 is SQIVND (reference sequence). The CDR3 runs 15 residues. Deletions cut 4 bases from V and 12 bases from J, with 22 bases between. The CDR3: CASSTRPDGAGRQFF. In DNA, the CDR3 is TGTGCCAGTAGTACCCGACCGGACGGTGCAGGACGGCAGTTCTTC.

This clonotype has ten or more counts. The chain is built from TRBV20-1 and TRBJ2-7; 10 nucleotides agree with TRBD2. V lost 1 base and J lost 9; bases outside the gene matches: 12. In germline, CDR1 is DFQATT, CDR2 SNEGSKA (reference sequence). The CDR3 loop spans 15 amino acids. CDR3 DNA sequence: TGCAGTGCTAGAGTCAGTACTAGCGGGACCTTCGTGCAGTACTTC. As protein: CSARVSTSGTFVQYF.

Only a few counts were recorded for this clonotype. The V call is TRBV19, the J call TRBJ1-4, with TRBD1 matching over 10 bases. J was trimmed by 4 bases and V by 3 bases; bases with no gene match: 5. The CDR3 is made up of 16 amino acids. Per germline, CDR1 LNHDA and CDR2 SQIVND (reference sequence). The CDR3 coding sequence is TGTGCCAGTAGTATTGAGACAGGGGGCCGTAATGAAAAACTGTTTTTT. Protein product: CASSIETGGRNEKLFF.

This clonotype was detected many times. CDR3 bases: TGTGCCAGCAGTGATAAGTCTAGCGGGTCGACAGATACGCAGTATTTT. Protein product: CASSDKSSGSTDTQYF. The chain uses TRBV2 and TRBJ2-3, with 8 bases identical to TRBD2. Trimming at V came to 3 bases and at J to 3 bases, leaving 8 bases not matched to a gene. Germline V gene data show CDR1 as SNHLY and CDR2 as FYNNEI. The CDR3 is 16 amino acids.

CDR3: CASSGAAGIYGYTF. The CDR3 DNA is TGTGCCAGCAGTGGAGCGGCGGGCATCTATGGCTACACCTTC. The chain carries TRBV2 and TRBJ1-2; no reliable D call. The CDR3 runs 14 residues. Trimming removed 4 bases at V and 4 bases at J, with 13 bases between. CDR1 is SNHLY and CDR2 is FYNNEI in the germline V gene.

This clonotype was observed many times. The CDR3 sequence: CASSPSRDNEQFF. As DNA, the CDR3 is TGTGCCAGCAGCCCTTCGAGGGACAATGAGCAGTTCTTC. The gene calls are TRBV7-3 and TRBJ2-1; possibly TRBD2 for D (5 bases). V was clipped by 5 bases and J by 5 bases, with 10 bases between them. CDR1 is SGHTA, CDR2 FQGTGA, per germline. CDR3 length: 13 residues.

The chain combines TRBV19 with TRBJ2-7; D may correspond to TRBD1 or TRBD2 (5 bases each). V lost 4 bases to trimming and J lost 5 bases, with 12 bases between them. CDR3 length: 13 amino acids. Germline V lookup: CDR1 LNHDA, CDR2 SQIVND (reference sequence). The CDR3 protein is CASSRSGLDEQYF. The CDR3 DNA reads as TGTGCCAGTAGTAGGTCGGGGCTAGACGAGCAGTACTTC.